The TCR beta chain described here comes from a study of blood T cell repertoires in COVID-19. Study-wide context: Samples representing acute and convalescent COVID-19 were sourced from the United States, Italy and Spain. From T cells, B-cell-depleted T cells, or PBMCs came the material, which was cDNA or gDNA.

The CDR3 totals 13 residues. V was trimmed by 4 bases and J by 10 bases, leaving 14 bases between them. Germline V gene data show CDR1 as ENHRY and CDR2 as SYGVKD. The authors' processing: Nucleated cell number was recorded as an estimate derived from reference gene primer amplification. The method was immunoSEQ multiplex PCR; TCRdb's version includes in-frame clones alone and lacks a portion of them. V and J calls and clone size are copied from that table; D and trimming were computed from the DNA. The repertoire consists of tens of thousands of clones, with about 86% occurring once and the leading ten covering around 40%. This clone has only a few counts.

Sequencing was done on a sample of peripheral blood. V gene TRBV10-3 combines with J gene TRBJ2-1; the D is unclear. The receptor was isolated from a man older than 75 with acute or convalescent COVID-19. CDR3 residues: CAISAPLRREQFF. The CDR3 nucleotides read TGTGCCATCAGTGCACCCCTCCGTCGGGAGCAGTTCTTC.